These 16 T cell receptor beta chains were sequenced from one sample in a study of cytomegalovirus exposure and HLA in healthy donors. Amplification used 60 Vbeta primers and 13 Jbeta primers. Assay used: immunoSEQ multiplex PCR; TCRdb lists only in-frame clones, some missing. This table has about 200,000 clones, around 80% appearing once. The sequencing sample was made of PBMCs. All receptors come from a man younger than 45 in good health and CMV-seronegative.

As for this clone: An end of the junction differs from the germline gene, which may be a read error. The chain is built from TRBV7-2 and TRBJ2-5, with 13 bases fitting TRBD2. The germline gives CDR1 SGHTA, CDR2 FQGNSA. The CDR3 runs to 15 residues. The CDR3 DNA follows: TGTGCCAGCAGTTTAGGACTAGCGGGGGAGGTCGCCCAGTACTTC. Encoded protein: CASSLGLAGEVAQYF.

The gene calls are TRBV19 and TRBJ1-6, with D uncertain. Germline-derived CDR1 and CDR2 are LNHDA and SQIVND (reference sequence). V lost 5 bases and J lost 7, with 6 bases in between. This CDR3 comprises 12 residues. The CDR3: CASSPLNSPLHF. The CDR3 coding sequence is TGTGCCAGTAGTCCCCTGAATTCACCCCTCCACTTT.

The rearrangement uses TRBV4-3 and TRBJ2-3, with 7 bases lining up with TRBD2. V lost 0 bases, J lost 0 bases, and 12 bases stayed unmatched. The CDR3 loop spans 19 amino acids. The germline CDR1 and CDR2 sequences are LGHNA and YSLEER. The CDR3 nucleotides read TGCGCCAGCAGCCAAGATGGGAGAAAGGGAGGGTCTAGCACAGATACGCAGTATTTT. This gives the protein CASSQDGRKGGSSTDTQYF.

The V call is TRBV7-3, the J call TRBJ2-3, with 11 bases aligning to TRBD2. Germline CDR1 SGHTA, CDR2 FQGTGA. The ends lost 6 bases at V and 4 bases at J; junction bases unmatched: 3. CDR3 length equals 14 residues. CDR3 in amino acids: CASSRSGGADTQYF. The CDR3 DNA reads TGTGCCAGCAGTCGTAGCGGGGGGGCAGATACGCAGTATTTT.

This chain joins TRBV28 and TRBJ1-6; 8 nucleotides line up with TRBD1. Germline V lookup: CDR1 MDHEN, CDR2 SYDVKM. The CDR3 runs 14 residues. V was pared by 3 bases and J by 13 bases, with 8 bases of the junction left unmatched. CDR3 DNA: TGTGCCAGCAGTTTTGGGACAGGTCAGGGGCCCCTCCACTTT. Encoded protein: CASSFGTGQGPLHF.

V gene TRBV6-1 combines with J gene TRBJ1-1; a weak D match, TRBD1 (6 bases). Between the trimmed V and J ends, which lost 8 bases and 5 bases, there was a span of 18 bases. The CDR3 runs to 14 residues. Per the germline V gene, CDR1 is MNHNS and CDR2 is SASEGT. CDR3 nucleotide sequence: TGTGCCAGCGGAGAGTACAGGGTGGGGACTGAAGCTTTCTTT. Protein product: CASGEYRVGTEAFF.

The chain joins TRBV6-6 to TRBJ2-3, with a possible D match to TRBD2 (6 bases). V was clipped by 5 bases and J by 6 bases, with 15 bases between them. The CDR3 contains 14 residues. The germline gives CDR1 MNHNY, CDR2 SVGAGI (reference sequence). CDR3 nucleotides: TGTGCCAGCAGTGTCGGGACTCGTCGGGATACGCAGTATTTT. Amino acids: CASSVGTRRDTQYF.

V is TRBV29-1 and J is TRBJ1-2, with TRBD1 matching over 7 bases. CDR3 length: 12 residues. The V segment lost 6 bases and the J segment 8 bases; nucleotides outside the gene matches: 9. Germline V gene data show CDR1 as SQVTM and CDR2 as ANQGSEA. The CDR3 DNA reads as TGCAGCGTGGACCAGGGGGTCTTGGGCTACACCTTC. It specifies CSVDQGVLGYTF.

The rearrangement joins TRBV29-1 to TRBJ1-1; D gene ambiguous. The CDR3 covers 11 residues. The V gene lost 7 bases and the J gene lost 0 bases, with 6 bases spanning the gap. The V gene's germline CDR1 is SQVTM and CDR2 ANQGSEA. This chain's CDR3 is CSAVMNTEAFF. The CDR3 DNA reads TGCAGCGCGGTGATGAACACTGAAGCTTTCTTT.

The V call is TRBV27, the J call TRBJ2-7; the match to TRBD1 covers 8 bases. The germline gives CDR1 MNHEY, CDR2 SMNVEV (reference sequence). V was clipped by 7 bases and J by 4 bases; unmatched bases: 12. This CDR3 spans 15 amino acids. CDR3 sequence: CASMPQGALGYEQYF. The CDR3 DNA sequence: TGTGCCAGCATGCCCCAGGGGGCGCTTGGGTACGAGCAGTACTTC.

The chain joins TRBV2 to TRBJ1-6, with 7 bases fitting TRBD1. Per the germline V gene, CDR1 is SNHLY and CDR2 is FYNNEI. The length of the CDR3 is 15 residues. V dropped 0 bases and J dropped 7; count of bases not matched to a gene: 3. The CDR3 DNA is TGTGCCAGCAGTGAAGCTAGGGGGCCGAATTCACCCCTCCACTTT. Its translation: CASSEARGPNSPLHF.

The rearrangement joins TRBV15 to TRBJ2-7, with TRBD1 matching 7 bases. Trimming took 2 bases from V and 2 from J; bases not matched to a gene: 6. The CDR3 spans 15 residues. CDR1 and CDR2 (germline): LNHNV, YYDKDF (reference sequence). The CDR3 nucleotides are TGTGCCACCAGCAGACCGGGACAGAGCCCCTACGAGCAGTACTTC. Amino acid sequence: CATSRPGQSPYEQYF.

V is TRBV5-1 and J is TRBJ2-5; a weak D match, TRBD1 (5 bases). The closer fit of TRBJ2-7 to the DNA end suggests the J call may be wrong. Germline V CDR1 and CDR2: SGHRS, YFSETQ. The CDR3 runs 14 residues. CDR3 sequence: CASSDKGRAYEQYF. In nucleotides, the CDR3 is TGCGCCAGCAGCGATAAGGGCAGGGCCTACGAGCAGTACTTC.

V and J are TRBV10-3 and TRBJ1-1, with 8 positions matching TRBD1. The CDR3 sequence is 17 residues long. The V and J ends lost 6 bases and 3 bases, in that order; junction bases with no gene match: 15. In germline, CDR1 is ENHRY, CDR2 SYGVKD. DNA for the CDR3: TGTGCCATCAGGACCGGCTTAACAGGGGGGGAAGACACTGAAGCTTTCTTT. Translated, it gives CAIRTGLTGGEDTEAFF.

This sequence joins TRBV2 and TRBJ2-7, with 8 bases identical to TRBD2. This CDR3 has 12 amino acids. J gave up 5 bases and V 7 bases, and 4 bases lay outside the gene matches. CDR1 is SNHLY, CDR2 FYNNEI, per germline. The CDR3 sequence: CASTGGVDEQYF. The DNA of the CDR3 is TGTGCCAGCACGGGAGGGGTGGACGAGCAGTACTTC. Full variable domain (missing parts from reference TRBV2 and TRBJ2-7): EPEVTQTPSHQVTQMGQEVILRCVPISNHLYFYWYRQILGQKVEFLVSFYNNEISEKSEIFDDQFSVERPDGSNFTLKIRSTKLEDSAMYFCASTGGVDEQYFGPGTRLTVT.

V and J are TRBV27 and TRBJ1-1, with TRBD1 identical over 9 bases. The CDR3 extends over 15 amino acids. V was pared by 1 base and J by 4 bases, with 4 bases of the junction left unmatched. Looked up from germline, CDR1 is MNHEY and CDR2 is SMNVEV (reference sequence). CDR3 residues: CASSLYGQGSTEAFF. CDR3 nucleotide sequence: TGTGCCAGCAGTTTATATGGACAGGGGAGCACTGAAGCTTTCTTT.